Listed below are T cell receptor beta chains from one sample, sequenced in a study of T cells in Graves' hyperthyroidism and ophthalmopathy. TCRdb called the multiplex PCR reads again in MiXCR, with one record for every CDR3 protein. The sample includes more than 500,000 distinct CDR3 sequences, approximately 16% seen only once; the top ten take over 25%. The source material was blood. All receptors derive from a woman between 25 and 40 years old with Graves' ophthalmopathy. Both conserved end residues are part of each CDR3. D genes are given only for firm matches. Size values are once, few and many counts, or a class for expanded clones, and some rows have none.

J: TRBJ2-7; D: TRBD1; V: TRBV4-2; size: many; DNA: TGTGCCAGCAGCCAGGGGTGGAGACAGGGAGACGAGCAGTACTTC; CDR3: CASSQGWRQGDEQYF
J: TRBJ2-7; D: .; V: TRBV6-2/TRBV6-3; size: many; DNA: TGTGCCAGCAGTTACTCGGGGGATGCGTACGAGCAGTACTTC; CDR3: CASSYSGDAYEQYF
J: TRBJ2-7; D: TRBD2; V: TRBV7-2; size: many; DNA: TGTGCCAGCAGCTTATCGAGCGGGAGGGCCGGAGAGCAGTACTTC; CDR3: CASSLSSGRAGEQYF
J: TRBJ2-3; D: TRBD2; V: TRBV7-2; size: .; DNA: TGTGCCAGCAGCCCTCAACTAGCGGGGCCAGATACGCAGTATTTT; CDR3: CASSPQLAGPDTQYF
J: TRBJ2-3; D: .; V: TRBV13; size: few; DNA: TGTGCCAGCAGCCCACGGACTAACCGGGCAGATACGCAGTATTTT; CDR3: CASSPRTNRADTQYF
J: TRBJ1-1; D: .; V: TRBV10-3; size: .; DNA: TGTGCCATCAGTGAATACGCTGACCTACAGAACACTGAAGCTTTCTTT; CDR3: CAISEYADLQNTEAFF
J: TRBJ2-1; D: TRBD1; V: TRBV20-1; size: many; DNA: TGCAGTGCCGCTCCCGGGACAGGGGTTGGTGAGCAGTTCTTC; CDR3: CSAAPGTGVGEQFF
J: TRBJ1-4; D: TRBD1; V: TRBV20-1; size: few; DNA: TGCAGTGCCAGGACAGGGAGGGCGGGAACTAATGAAAAACTGTTTTTT; CDR3: CSARTGRAGTNEKLFF
J: TRBJ1-2; D: .; V: TRBV4-2; size: few; DNA: TGTGCCAGCAGCCCAGAGGGCTCTAACTATGGCTACACCTTC; CDR3: CASSPEGSNYGYTF
J: TRBJ1-4; D: TRBD1; V: TRBV28; size: .; DNA: TGTGCCAGCAGTTCAGAGGACAGGGGGCTTCACGAAAAACTGTTTTTT; CDR3: CASSSEDRGLHEKLFF
J: TRBJ2-1; D: TRBD2; V: TRBV11-3; size: many; DNA: TGTGCCAGCAGCTTAGAATGGCTAGCGGGAGGACGGAATGAGCAGTTCTTC; CDR3: CASSLEWLAGGRNEQFF